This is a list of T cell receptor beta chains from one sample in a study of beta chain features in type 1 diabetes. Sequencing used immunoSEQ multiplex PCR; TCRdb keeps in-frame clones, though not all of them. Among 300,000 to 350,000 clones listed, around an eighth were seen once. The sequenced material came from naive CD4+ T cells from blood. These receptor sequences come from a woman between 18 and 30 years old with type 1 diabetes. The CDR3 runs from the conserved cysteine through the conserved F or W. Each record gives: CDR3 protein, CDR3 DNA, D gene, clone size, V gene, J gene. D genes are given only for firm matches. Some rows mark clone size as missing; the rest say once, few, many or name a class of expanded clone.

CDR3 protein: CASIRQGNTEAFF
CDR3 DNA: TGTGCCAGCATAAGGCAGGGGAACACTGAAGCTTTCTTT
D gene: .
clone size: few
V gene: TRBV28
J gene: TRBJ1-1

CDR3 protein: CASSLGSGSPSTDTQYF
CDR3 DNA: TGTGCCAGCAGCTTAGGTAGCGGCTCTCCTAGCACAGATACGCAGTATTTT
D gene: .
clone size: .
V gene: TRBV7-6
J gene: TRBJ2-3

CDR3 protein: CASRDRTTQTGELFF
CDR3 DNA: TGCGCCAGTAGGGACAGGACGACCCAGACCGGGGAGCTGTTTTTT
D gene: TRBD1
clone size: few
V gene: TRBV5-1
J gene: TRBJ2-2

CDR3 protein: CASSQAGHGTDTQYF
CDR3 DNA: TGCGCCAGCAGCCAAGCGGGACACGGAACAGATACGCAGTATTTT
D gene: .
clone size: few
V gene: TRBV4-3
J gene: TRBJ2-3

CDR3 protein: CASSRGWFDEQYF
CDR3 DNA: TGTGCCAGCAGCCGGGGATGGTTCGACGAGCAGTACTTC
D gene: .
clone size: .
V gene: TRBV7-2
J gene: TRBJ2-7

CDR3 protein: CASSSIDSQETQYF
CDR3 DNA: TGTGCCAGCAGCTCCATCGACAGTCAAGAGACCCAGTACTTC
D gene: .
clone size: .
V gene: TRBV7-9
J gene: TRBJ2-5

CDR3 protein: CASRRLAGGAGELFF
CDR3 DNA: TGTGCCAGCAGACGACTAGCGGGAGGGGCCGGGGAGCTGTTTTTT
D gene: TRBD2
clone size: .
V gene: TRBV5-4
J gene: TRBJ2-2

CDR3 protein: CASSSRDRGHVGELFF
CDR3 DNA: TGTGCCAGCAGCTCCCGGGACAGGGGGCATGTCGGGGAGCTGTTTTTT
D gene: TRBD1
clone size: .
V gene: TRBV11-2
J gene: TRBJ2-2

CDR3 protein: CASSIAPPAGGTYGYTF
CDR3 DNA: TGTGCCAGTAGTATAGCCCCCCCGGCGGGAGGAACCTATGGCTACACCTTC
D gene: .
clone size: .
V gene: TRBV19
J gene: TRBJ1-2

CDR3 protein: CASSLAGSSDTQYF
CDR3 DNA: TGTGCCAGCAGTCTAGCGGGATCGTCCGATACGCAGTATTTT
D gene: TRBD2
clone size: few
V gene: TRBV25-1
J gene: TRBJ2-3

CDR3 protein: CASSPTGIPLNEQFF
CDR3 DNA: TGTGCCAGCAGTCCTACAGGGATCCCCTTAAATGAGCAGTTCTTC
D gene: .
clone size: .
V gene: TRBV27
J gene: TRBJ2-1

CDR3 protein: CASSQPTGGRRTGELFF
CDR3 DNA: TGCGCCAGCAGCCAACCGACAGGGGGCCGGCGGACCGGGGAGCTGTTTTTT
D gene: TRBD1
clone size: .
V gene: TRBV5-1
J gene: TRBJ2-2

CDR3 protein: CSVYRGQNTEAFF
CDR3 DNA: TGCAGCGTCTACAGAGGACAGAACACTGAAGCTTTCTTT
D gene: .
clone size: few
V gene: TRBV29-1
J gene: TRBJ1-1

CDR3 protein: CASSLLYEQYF
CDR3 DNA: TGTGCCAGCAGTCTCCTATACGAGCAGTACTTC
D gene: .
clone size: few
V gene: TRBV28
J gene: TRBJ2-7